Each of the 27 T cell receptor beta chains below was sequenced from the same sample in a study of T-cell memory formation after mild COVID-19. TCRdb reprocessed the 5' RACE reads via MiXCR and lists one record per CDR3 protein. The sample holds roughly 300,000 distinct CDR3 sequences, 8.2% seen once. Sequenced input: PBMCs or a T cell subset sorted from them (not recorded which). Receptor source: a man aged 18 to 29 who had mild COVID-19 (a few samples of this study predate the infection). Cell type and time point are not known.

This clonotype was detected a few times. The chain is built from TRBV7-2 and TRBJ2-5; D is unclear. Trimming removed 6 bases from V and 5 bases from J, with 10 bases in between. Germline-derived CDR1 and CDR2 are SGHTA and FQGNSA. The CDR3 is made up of 12 amino acids. The CDR3 region has the DNA TGTGCCAGCAGTTTACCTACGGAGACCCAGTACTTC. Translation: CASSLPTETQYF.

This clonotype occurred a few times. The CDR3 bases are TGTGCCAGCAGCTTGGGGGGCCTTTATGAAAAACTGTTTTTT. This encodes CASSLGGLYEKLFF. The rearrangement uses TRBV7-2 and TRBJ1-4, with TRBD1 as a possible D gene (6 bases). Trimming took 3 bases from V and 6 from J, leaving 11 bases between them. CDR3 length equals 14 residues. Germline V gene lookup returns CDR1 SGHTA and CDR2 FQGNSA.

The chain employs TRBV9 and TRBJ1-3, with TRBD1 identical over 10 bases. The CDR3 has 17 amino acids. Germline V gene sequence: CDR1 SGDLS, CDR2 YYNGEE. V gave up 1 base and J gave up 4 bases; unmatched junction bases: 8. CDR3 in DNA: TGTGCCAGCAGCGTATCCGGGACAGGGGTGGTCGGAAACACCATATATTTT. Its translation is CASSVSGTGVVGNTIYF.

The chain couples TRBV7-2 to TRBJ2-2, with 10 bases identical to TRBD2. This CDR3 region has 16 residues. V trimming: 5 bases; J trimming: 0 bases; junction bases outside the gene matches: 3. Looked up from germline, CDR1 is SGHTA and CDR2 is FQGNSA. The CDR3 protein is CASSPSGGANTGELFF. The CDR3 DNA reads TGTGCCAGCAGCCCTAGCGGGGGCGCGAACACCGGGGAGCTGTTTTTT.

This clonotype came up many times. The chain uses TRBV4-1 and TRBJ2-3; no clear D gene. From germline, CDR1 is MGHRA and CDR2 YSYEKL. CDR3 length: 13 amino acids. The ends were cut back, 6 bases at V and 0 bases at J, with 7 bases in the middle. The CDR3 DNA reads as TGCGCCAGCAGTACTCCTAGCACAGATACGCAGTATTTT. It translates to CASSTPSTDTQYF.

This clonotype turned up a few times. This chain uses TRBV19 with TRBJ2-7; D is undetermined. The CDR3 covers 12 residues. The germline V and J ends were trimmed by 8 bases and 1 base, with 9 bases remaining between them. The germline gives CDR1 LNHDA, CDR2 SQIVND (reference sequence). For the CDR3, the DNA is TGTGCCAGTGGAAGTTCTTCCTACGAGCAGTACTTC. Protein sequence: CASGSSSYEQYF.

In its sample, this clonotype was seen a few times. This chain connects TRBV12-3 or TRBV12-4 to TRBJ2-3; 8 bases match TRBD1. V dropped 6 bases and J dropped 1; count of bases not matched to a gene: 9. The CDR3 extends over 16 amino acids. CDR3 region: CASSPIRGLGTDTQYF. For the CDR3, the DNA is TGTGCCAGCAGCCCTATCAGGGGGCTCGGCACAGATACGCAGTATTTT.

The chain couples TRBV29-1 to TRBJ2-7; 15 positions agree with TRBD2. The CDR3 is 14 residues long. V dropped 4 bases and J dropped 7; count of bases not matched to a gene: 5. Germline CDR1 and CDR2: SQVTM and ANQGSEA. The CDR3 coding sequence is TGCAGCGTTGCCCGGACTAGCGGGGGGGAAGAGCAGTACTTC. Its translation is CSVARTSGGEEQYF.

A few counts support this clonotype. The chain is built from TRBV7-2 and TRBJ2-2; the match to TRBD1 covers 9 bases. The CDR3 is made up of 16 amino acids. The germline V gene has CDR1 SGHTA and CDR2 FQGNSA. V lost 6 bases, J lost 5 bases, and 10 bases stayed unmatched. CDR3 DNA: TGTGCCAGCAGTTCTCGACAGGGGGGACGTACCGGGGAGCTGTTTTTT. Protein product: CASSSRQGGRTGELFF.

In this sample, this clonotype turned up a few times. CDR3 in amino acids: CASSPLPRSPSTDTQYF. The CDR3 DNA reads TGTGCCAGCAGCCCCCTCCCCAGGTCCCCTAGCACAGATACGCAGTATTTT. The chain carries TRBV7-6 and TRBJ2-3; D remains unclear. Germline V CDR1 and CDR2: SGHVS, FNYEAQ. The CDR3 extends over 17 amino acids. V lost 5 bases, J lost 0 bases, and 18 bases lay in between. Looking up the rest from reference TRBV7-6 and TRBJ2-3 gives the full variable domain: GAGVSQSPRYKVTKRGQDVALRCDPISGHVSLYWYRQALGQGPEFLTYFNYEAQQDKSGLPNDRFSAERPEGSISTLTIQRTEQRDSAMYRCASSPLPRSPSTDTQYFGPGTRLTVL.

The rearrangement links TRBV7-9 to TRBJ1-1; the D gene is possibly TRBD1 (5 bases). The CDR3 runs 15 residues. The ends were cut back, 5 bases at V and 1 base at J, with 14 bases in the middle. Germline assignment: CDR1 SEHNR and CDR2 FQNEAQ (reference sequence). CDR3 sequence: CASSVVGAPNTEAFF. The CDR3 DNA follows: TGTGCCAGCAGCGTCGTAGGGGCTCCGAACACTGAAGCTTTCTTT.

In its sample, this clonotype was seen many times. The V gene is TRBV20-1, the J gene TRBJ2-1, with 11 bases aligning to TRBD2. The CDR3 contains 14 residues. V was clipped by 3 bases and J by 5 bases; unmatched bases: 3. Per the germline V gene, CDR1 is DFQATT and CDR2 is SNEGSKA (reference sequence). CDR3 bases: TGCAGTGCTAGCGGACTAGCGGGTAACAATGAGCAGTTCTTC. Encoded protein: CSASGLAGNNEQFF.

The genes are TRBV20-1 and TRBJ2-3; 7 positions agree with TRBD2. J was trimmed by 4 bases and V by 3 bases; bases with no gene match: 7. The CDR3 extends over 14 amino acids. Germline V gene lookup returns CDR1 DFQATT and CDR2 SNEGSKA (reference sequence). The CDR3 loop reads CSARGGLRADTQYF. CDR3 coding DNA: TGCAGTGCTAGGGGGGGGTTAAGGGCAGATACGCAGTATTTT.

The gene calls are TRBV20-1 and TRBJ2-6; D may be TRBD1 (6 bases). Between the trimmed V and J ends, which lost 0 bases and 4 bases, there was a span of 13 bases. The CDR3 spans 16 residues. Looked up from germline, CDR1 is DFQATT and CDR2 is SNEGSKA (reference sequence). The CDR3 loop reads CSARDQGTPGANVLTF. The CDR3, as DNA: TGCAGTGCTAGAGACCAGGGGACCCCCGGGGCCAACGTCCTGACTTTC.

J is TRBJ2-5 and V is TRBV5-1, with D perhaps TRBD1 (5 bases). The ends were cut back, 1 base at V and 3 bases at J, with 10 bases in the middle. In germline, CDR1 is SGHRS, CDR2 YFSETQ. The CDR3 has 14 amino acids. The CDR3 spells CASSLSPTEETQYF. CDR3 in DNA: TGCGCCAGCAGCTTGTCACCGACAGAAGAGACCCAGTACTTC. The full variable domain, its missing parts supplied by reference TRBV5-1 and TRBJ2-5, is KAGVTQTPRYLIKTRGQQVTLSCSPISGHRSVSWYQQTPGQGLQFLFEYFSETQRNKGNFPGRFSGRQFSNSRSEMNVSTLELGDSALYLCASSLSPTEETQYFGPGTRLLVL.

This clonotype was seen many times. The V gene is TRBV9, the J gene TRBJ2-7; D is possibly TRBD2 (5 bases). CDR3 length: 15 amino acids. Germline CDR1 SGDLS, CDR2 YYNGEE. The germline V and J ends were trimmed by 0 bases and 4 bases, with 14 bases remaining between them. CDR3 sequence (DNA): TGTGCCAGCAGCGTAGGTGTAGGGAGAGTTTACGAGCAGTACTTC. Protein sequence: CASSVGVGRVYEQYF.

The V and J genes are TRBV9 and TRBJ2-1; 8 bases are shared with TRBD2. The CDR3 length is 16 residues. V lost 4 bases and J lost 6; bases outside the gene matches: 12. The germline V gene encodes CDR1 SGDLS and CDR2 YYNGEE. The CDR3 sequence: CASSQPGLGRGNEQFF. In DNA form, the CDR3 reads TGTGCCAGCAGCCAACCGGGACTAGGGAGGGGCAATGAGCAGTTCTTC. Filled out from reference TRBV9 and TRBJ2-1, the complete variable domain reads DSGVTQTPKHLITATGQRVTLRCSPRSGDLSVYWYQQSLDQGLQFLIQYYNGEERAKGNILERFSAQQFPDLHSELNLSSLELGDSALYFCASSQPGLGRGNEQFFGPGTRLTVL.

On this clonotype: This clone may be a read error of a much larger clone one base away. Without the conserved terminal phenylalanine or tryptophan, this CDR3 likely stems from a read error. The V and J genes are TRBV7-8 and TRBJ1-2; no clear D. Trimming removed 3 bases at V and 8 bases at J, with 7 bases between. The length of the CDR3 is 11 residues. Per germline, CDR1 SGHVS and CDR2 FQNEAQ. In DNA form, the CDR3 reads TGTGCCAGCAGCTTTGGGTCAGGCTACACCTTA. Its translation: CASSFGSGYTL.

The chain employs TRBV11-2 and TRBJ2-5; tentatively, D is TRBD2 (6 bases). Trimming removed 1 base from V and 5 bases from J, with 11 bases in between. CDR3 length: 14 amino acids. Germline-derived CDR1 and CDR2 are SGHAT and FQNNGV. The CDR3 DNA reads TGTGCCAGCAGCTTAGCAACTAGCTGGGAGACCCAGTACTTC. Encoded protein: CASSLATSWETQYF.

This clonotype was counted only a few times. The V gene is TRBV5-1, the J gene TRBJ1-4; D possibly corresponds to TRBD1 (6 bases). There are 15 residues in the CDR3. Germline V CDR1 and CDR2: SGHRS, YFSETQ. The V end was cut by 4 bases, the J end by 3 bases, with 13 bases between. CDR3 region: CASSLVGAANEKLFF. The DNA of the CDR3 is TGCGCCAGCAGCCTGGTGGGGGCAGCTAATGAAAAACTGTTTTTT.

In this sample, this clonotype turned up many times. The chain combines TRBV12-3 or TRBV12-4 with TRBJ2-1; 11 bases agree with TRBD1. The CDR3 loop spans 15 amino acids. The junction had 7 bases not matched to a gene; V was cut back by 3 bases and J by 9 bases. CDR3 region: CASSFAGQGGGEQFF. CDR3 DNA: TGTGCCAGCAGTTTTGCGGGACAGGGGGGCGGTGAGCAGTTCTTC.

This chain connects TRBV24-1 to TRBJ2-1; D gene unclear. V lost 2 bases and J 12 bases, leaving 10 bases between the germline ends. The CDR3 is 12 residues long. From germline, CDR1 is KGHDR and CDR2 SFDVKD. The CDR3 spells CATSDSDRWQFF. The CDR3 DNA sequence: TGTGCCACCAGTGATTCCGATCGTTGGCAGTTCTTC.

This clonotype was observed many times. The chain uses TRBV7-9 and TRBJ2-3; no clear D gene. Deletions cut 2 bases from V and 0 bases from J, with 9 bases between. Germline V CDR1 and CDR2: SEHNR, FQNEAQ (reference sequence). This CDR3 has 15 amino acids. DNA for the CDR3: TGTGCCAGCAGCTTATCGGCTTCGAGCACAGATACGCAGTATTTT. It translates to CASSLSASSTDTQYF.

The chain employs TRBV20-1 and TRBJ2-4; D may be TRBD1 or TRBD2 (5 bases each). Germline-derived CDR1 and CDR2 are DFQATT and SNEGSKA (reference sequence). V shed 6 bases and J shed 9 bases, with 18 bases lying between them. The CDR3 contains 13 residues. The CDR3 spells CSAPRGAGTIQYF. For the CDR3, the DNA is TGCAGTGCCCCCCGAGGGGCAGGGACCATTCAGTACTTC.

The chain has TRBV29-1 and TRBJ2-1, with 9 bases fitting TRBD2. With 5 bases clipped from V and 8 bases from J, the junction kept 10 bases outside the gene matches. This CDR3 is built from 14 residues. In germline, CDR1 is SQVTM, CDR2 ANQGSEA. Here the CDR3 reads CSVKEGLAKHEQFF. In DNA form, the CDR3 reads TGCAGCGTTAAGGAAGGACTAGCGAAACATGAGCAGTTCTTC.

The CDR3 region is CASSLRLAFTDTQYF. DNA for the CDR3: TGTGCCAGCAGTCTTCGGCTAGCCTTTACAGATACGCAGTATTTT. V is TRBV28 and J is TRBJ2-3, with a weak D call TRBD2 (5 bases). V lost 5 bases to trimming and J lost 3 bases, with 15 bases between them. The CDR3 sequence is 15 residues long. CDR1 is MDHEN and CDR2 is SYDVKM in the germline V gene.

This clonotype has more than one count but fewer than ten. This rearrangement joins TRBV27 to TRBJ1-5; D is unclear. In germline, CDR1 is MNHEY, CDR2 SMNVEV (reference sequence). The CDR3 runs to 13 residues. V was pared by 3 bases and J by 3 bases, with 6 bases between. The CDR3 reads CASSFGPNQPQHF. The CDR3 DNA follows: TGTGCCAGCAGTTTCGGGCCCAATCAGCCCCAGCATTTT.